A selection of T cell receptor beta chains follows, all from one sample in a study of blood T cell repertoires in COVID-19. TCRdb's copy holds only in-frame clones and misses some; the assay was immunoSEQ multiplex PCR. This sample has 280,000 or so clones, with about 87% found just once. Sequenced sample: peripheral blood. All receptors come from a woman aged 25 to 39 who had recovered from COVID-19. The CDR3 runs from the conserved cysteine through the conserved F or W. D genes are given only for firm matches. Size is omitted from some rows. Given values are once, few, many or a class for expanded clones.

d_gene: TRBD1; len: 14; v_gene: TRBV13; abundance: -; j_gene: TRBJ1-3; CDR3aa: CASRERGPGNTIYF; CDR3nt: TGTGCCAGCAGGGAGAGGGGGCCTGGAAACACCATATATTTT
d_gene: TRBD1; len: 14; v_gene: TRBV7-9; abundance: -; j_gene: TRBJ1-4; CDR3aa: CASSLVGGQEKLFF; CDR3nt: TGTGCCAGCAGCTTAGTCGGGGGACAGGAAAAACTGTTTTTT
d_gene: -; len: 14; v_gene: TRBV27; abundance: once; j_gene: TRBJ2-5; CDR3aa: CASSSHSYQETQYF; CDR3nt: TGTGCCAGCAGTTCGCACAGCTACCAAGAGACCCAGTACTTC
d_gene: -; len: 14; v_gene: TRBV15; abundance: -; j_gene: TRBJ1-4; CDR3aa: CATTKGRANEKLFF; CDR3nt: TGTGCCACCACCAAGGGGAGGGCTAATGAAAAACTGTTTTTT
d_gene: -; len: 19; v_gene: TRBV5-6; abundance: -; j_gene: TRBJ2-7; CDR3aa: CASSPLLSGQPLSSYEQYF; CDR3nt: TGTGCCAGCAGTCCTCTTCTATCAGGACAGCCCCTAAGCTCCTACGAGCAGTACTTC
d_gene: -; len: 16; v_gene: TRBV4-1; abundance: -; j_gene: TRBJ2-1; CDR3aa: CASSQVLGLAYNEQFF; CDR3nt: TGCGCCAGCAGCCAAGTATTGGGGCTTGCCTACAATGAGCAGTTCTTC
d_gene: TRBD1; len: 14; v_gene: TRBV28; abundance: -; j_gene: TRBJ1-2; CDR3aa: CASSETGSFLGYTF; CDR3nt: TGTGCCAGCAGTGAGACAGGGTCTTTCCTGGGCTACACCTTC
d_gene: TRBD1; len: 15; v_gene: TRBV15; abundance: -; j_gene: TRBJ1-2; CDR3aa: CATSRDSTGVGGYTF; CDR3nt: TGTGCCACCAGCAGAGATAGCACAGGGGTTGGCGGCTACACCTTC
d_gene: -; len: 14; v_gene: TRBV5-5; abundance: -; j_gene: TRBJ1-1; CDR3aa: CASSLWAGHTEAFF; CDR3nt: TGTGCCAGCAGCTTGTGGGCAGGGCACACTGAAGCTTTCTTT
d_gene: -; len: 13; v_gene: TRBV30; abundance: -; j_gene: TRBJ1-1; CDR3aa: CAWSTQGGTEAFF; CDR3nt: TGTGCCTGGAGTACGCAGGGTGGCACTGAAGCTTTCTTT
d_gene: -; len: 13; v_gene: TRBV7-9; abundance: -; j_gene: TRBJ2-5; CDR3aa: CASSPTSLGTQYF; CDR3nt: TGTGCCAGCAGCCCGACTAGTCTGGGGACCCAGTACTTC
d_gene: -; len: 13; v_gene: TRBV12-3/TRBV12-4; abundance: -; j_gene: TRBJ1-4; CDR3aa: CASSLSWTEKLFF; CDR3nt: TGTGCCAGCAGTCTCTCTTGGACAGAAAAACTGTTTTTT
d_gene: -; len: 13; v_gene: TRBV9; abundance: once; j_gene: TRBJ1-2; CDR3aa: CASSVAYGYGYTF; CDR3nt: TGTGCCAGCAGCGTAGCATACGGTTATGGCTACACCTTC
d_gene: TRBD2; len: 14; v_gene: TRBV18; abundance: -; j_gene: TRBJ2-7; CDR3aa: CASSRPGLDFEQYF; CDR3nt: TGTGCCAGCTCACGGCCGGGACTAGATTTCGAGCAGTACTTC
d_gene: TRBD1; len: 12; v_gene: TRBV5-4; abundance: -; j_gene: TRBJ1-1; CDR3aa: CASSRGQDEAFF; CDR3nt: TGTGCCAGCAGCCGCGGACAGGACGAAGCTTTCTTT
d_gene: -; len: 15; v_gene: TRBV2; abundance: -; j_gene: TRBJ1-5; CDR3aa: CASSATLYSNQPQHF; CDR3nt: TGTGCCAGCAGCGCTACGCTTTATAGCAATCAGCCCCAGCATTTT
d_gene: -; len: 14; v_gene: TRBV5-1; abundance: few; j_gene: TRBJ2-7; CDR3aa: CASSFGGSLYEQYF; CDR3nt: TGCGCCAGCAGCTTTGGAGGCAGTCTCTACGAGCAGTACTTC
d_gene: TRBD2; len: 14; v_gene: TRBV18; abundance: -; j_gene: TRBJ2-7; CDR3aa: CASSGGATTAEQYF; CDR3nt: TGTGCCAGCTCCGGGGGGGCAACCACTGCGGAGCAGTACTTC
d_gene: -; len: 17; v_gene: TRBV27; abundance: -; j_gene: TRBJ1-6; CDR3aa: CASSTSRDSPLNSPLHF; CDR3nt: TGTGCCAGCAGTACCTCCCGGGACTCCCCGTTGAATTCACCCCTCCACTTT
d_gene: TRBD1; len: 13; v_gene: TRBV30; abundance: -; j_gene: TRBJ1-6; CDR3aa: CAWKGQGLSPLHF; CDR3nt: TGTGCCTGGAAGGGACAGGGTCTTTCACCCCTCCACTTT
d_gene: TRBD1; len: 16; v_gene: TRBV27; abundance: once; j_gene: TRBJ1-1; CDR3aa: CASRSGGRRVNTEAFF; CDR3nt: TGTGCCAGCAGATCAGGGGGCAGGAGGGTGAACACTGAAGCTTTCTTT
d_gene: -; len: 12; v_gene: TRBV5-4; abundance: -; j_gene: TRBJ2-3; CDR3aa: CASSLQDRTQYF; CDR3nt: TGTGCCAGCAGCTTGCAGGATCGGACGCAGTATTTT
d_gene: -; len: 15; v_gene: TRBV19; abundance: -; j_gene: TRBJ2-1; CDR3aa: CASSIGRVGENEQFF; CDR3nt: TGTGCCAGTAGTATAGGTCGGGTCGGGGAGAATGAGCAGTTCTTC
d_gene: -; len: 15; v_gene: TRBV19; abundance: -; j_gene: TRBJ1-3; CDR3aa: CDSRTEEISGNTIYF; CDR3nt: TGTGACTCCAGGACGGAGGAAATCTCTGGAAACACCATATATTTT
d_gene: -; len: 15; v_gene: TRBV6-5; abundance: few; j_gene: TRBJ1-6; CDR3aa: CASSYSRSYNSPLHF; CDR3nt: TGTGCCAGCAGTTACAGCCGGTCCTATAATTCACCCCTCCACTTT
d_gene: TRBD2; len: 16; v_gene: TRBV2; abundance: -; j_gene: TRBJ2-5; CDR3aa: CASLGAGGQWQETQYF; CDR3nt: TGTGCCAGCCTCGGAGCGGGGGGGCAGTGGCAAGAGACCCAGTACTTC